This T cell receptor beta chain comes out of a study of response to subunit inactivated influenza vaccine. This CDR3 has 15 residues. Germline CDR1 MNHEY, CDR2 SVGEGT. V was trimmed by 2 bases and J by 0 bases, leaving 10 bases between them. One entry per CDR3 protein, called by TCRdb with MiXCR from the RT-PCR reads. The table records around 530,000 distinct CDR3 sequences, roughly 10% of them present only once. There are many counts of this clonotype. The TCR originated in a man over 45 who received an inactivated influenza vaccine. The input for sequencing was PBMCs from blood, taken on the day of vaccination. The chain combines TRBV6-2 or TRBV6-3 with TRBJ1-1; D uncertain. The CDR3 nucleotides read TGTGCCAGCAGTTACGTCAATGGGTTGAACACTGAAGCTTTCTTT. It translates to CASSYVNGLNTEAFF.